This T cell receptor (beta chain) was sequenced during a study of OX40 agonist ivuxolimab in advanced cancers. In the study overall: Prior therapy, whether anti-PD-1, anti-PD-L1 or anti-CTLA-4, was allowed, and more than 35% had some.

Assay: immunoSEQ multiplex PCR; the TCRdb copy retains only in-frame clones and omits some. The table lists about 86,000 clones, around 90% of them singletons, with approximately 1.5% in the top ten. This clone was seen a single time. The CDR3 is 14 amino acids. Germline V gene data show CDR1 as SGDLS and CDR2 as YYNGEE. Trimming took off 5 bases at V and 1 base at J, with 11 bases between the two ends. Individuals having autoimmune disease history or systemic immunosuppression were not enrolled. At cycle 4 day 1, cycle 7 day 1, and baseline, blood was sampled. The TCR comes from an adult with an advanced solid tumor such as melanoma, head and neck, liver or kidney cancer. The chain is built from TRBV9 and TRBJ2-3; either TRBD1 or TRBD2 may supply D (5 bases each). The specimen was CD4+ or CD8+ T cells sorted from blood, collected in a trial of the OX40 agonist ivuxolimab. CDR3 nucleotide sequence: TGTGCCAGCAGTGTGGGGGATCGCACAGATACGCAGTATTTT. Residues: CASSVGDRTDTQYF.